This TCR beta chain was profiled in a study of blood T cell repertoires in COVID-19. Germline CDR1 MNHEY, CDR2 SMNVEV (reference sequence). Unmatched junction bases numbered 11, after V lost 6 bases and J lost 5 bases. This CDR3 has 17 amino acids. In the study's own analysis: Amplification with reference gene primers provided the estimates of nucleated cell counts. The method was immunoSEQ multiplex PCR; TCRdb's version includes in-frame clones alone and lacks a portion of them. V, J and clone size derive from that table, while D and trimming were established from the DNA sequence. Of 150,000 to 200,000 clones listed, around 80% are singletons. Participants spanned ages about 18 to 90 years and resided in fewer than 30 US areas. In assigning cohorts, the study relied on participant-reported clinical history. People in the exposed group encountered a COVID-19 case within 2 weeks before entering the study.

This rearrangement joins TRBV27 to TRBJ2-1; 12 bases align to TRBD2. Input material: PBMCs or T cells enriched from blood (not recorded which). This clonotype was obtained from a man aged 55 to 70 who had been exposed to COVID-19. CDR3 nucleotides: TGTGCCAGCAGGATCCGACTAGCGGGAGATCTCCACAATGAGCAGTTCTTC. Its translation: CASRIRLAGDLHNEQFF.